The TCR beta chain described here comes from a study of T-cell memory formation after mild COVID-19. General study results and limits: Memory cells collected pre-infection included some clones that later responded, suggesting cross-reactive memory joined.

With constant-segment primers, 5'RACE yielded cDNA libraries of TCR alpha and TCR beta that carried sample barcodes and UMIs. TCRdb independently ran MiXCR on the 5' RACE reads; one entry per CDR3 protein. Of about 540,000 distinct CDR3 sequences listed, over 20% are singletons. Notes on this clonotype: What it binds is unknown.

CDR1 and CDR2 from the germline V gene are MGHRA and YSYEKL. Trimming removed 0 bases from V and 5 bases from J, with 13 bases in between. CDR3 length: 15 residues. The receptor comes from an adult woman who had mild COVID-19 (a few samples of this study predate the infection). Cell type and time point are not known. The chain joins TRBV4-1 to TRBJ1-1; D unclear. The specimen sequenced was PBMCs or a T cell subset sorted from them (not recorded which). Here the CDR3 DNA reads TGCGCCAGCAGCCAAGATACTGTGGGGAATACTGAAGCTTTCTTT. The encoded protein is CASSQDTVGNTEAFF.